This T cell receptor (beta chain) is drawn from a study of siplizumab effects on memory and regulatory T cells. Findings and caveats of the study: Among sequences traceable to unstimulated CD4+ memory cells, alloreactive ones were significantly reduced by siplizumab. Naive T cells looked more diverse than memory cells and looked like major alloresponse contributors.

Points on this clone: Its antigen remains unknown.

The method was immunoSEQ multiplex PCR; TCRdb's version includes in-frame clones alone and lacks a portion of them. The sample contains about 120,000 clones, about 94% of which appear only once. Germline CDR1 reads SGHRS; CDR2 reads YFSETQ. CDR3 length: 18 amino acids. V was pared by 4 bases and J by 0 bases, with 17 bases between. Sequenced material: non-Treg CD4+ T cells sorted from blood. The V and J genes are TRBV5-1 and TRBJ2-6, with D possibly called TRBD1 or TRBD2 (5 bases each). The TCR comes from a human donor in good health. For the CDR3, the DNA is TGCGCCAGCAGCCTGGGACGGCTGGGGAACTCTGGGGCCAACGTCCTGACTTTC. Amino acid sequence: CASSLGRLGNSGANVLTF.